The clone carrying this T cell receptor (beta chain) was detected only once. The target antigen is unknown. Germline CDR1 reads SGHNT; CDR2 reads YYREEE (reference sequence). V was cut by 2 bases and J by 8 bases, with 17 bases left in between. CDR3 length: 15 residues. These data originate in a study of beta chain features in type 1 diabetes. Overall study: Healthy donors and patients showed comparable age, gender and cell yields.

Findings and limits, study-wide: In every one of the four CD4+ subsets, TCRB CDR3s were moderately but significantly shorter in Type 1 diabetes patients.

Expressed TCRB transcripts were sequenced because the entire RNA isolate underwent reverse transcription. Clones were sequenced by immunoSEQ multiplex PCR, and TCRdb holds only the in-frame ones, with some missing. The profile shows 220,000 or so clones, around 68% of them singletons. Stem cell-like memory, regulatory, central memory and naive CD4+ cells were sorted via CD45RO/CCR7/CD25/CD127/CD95/CD27. Sorted populations all exceeded 95% purity. Sequencing was carried out using naive CD4+ T cells from blood. V and J are TRBV5-4 and TRBJ2-1; a weak D match, TRBD2 (7 bases). The sequence was obtained from a man aged 30 to 45 in good health. This CDR3 reads CASSFQAGAKDEQFF. The CDR3 DNA sequence: TGTGCCAGCAGCTTCCAGGCGGGGGCGAAAGATGAGCAGTTCTTC.